This passage covers 12 T cell receptor beta chains from one sample sequenced in a study of cytomegalovirus exposure and HLA in healthy donors. PCR involved 60 Vbeta and 13 Jbeta primers. Repertoires were generated with immunoSEQ multiplex PCR, while TCRdb's copy carries only in-frame clones and drops some. The table includes about 180,000 clones, less than 80% detected once. Material: PBMCs. The receptor set was obtained from a man aged 18 to 29 in good health and CMV-seronegative.

The rearrangement joins TRBV5-6 to TRBJ2-3; D is undetermined. CDR1 is SGHDT and CDR2 is YYEEEE in the germline V gene. CDR3 length: 12 residues. Trimming took off 1 base at V and 7 bases at J, with 7 bases between the two ends. Here the CDR3 DNA reads TGTGCCAGCAGCTTGACAGACAATACGCAGTATTTT. Its translation: CASSLTDNTQYF.

CDR3 in DNA: TGTGCCAGTAGCCCTACTGCGGGGGGTGGAGAGACCCAGTACTTC. It codes for CASSPTAGGGETQYF. The chain recombines TRBV19 with TRBJ2-5, with 8 nucleotides matching TRBD2. The CDR3 is 15 residues long. V dropped 6 bases and J dropped 4; count of bases not matched to a gene: 10. Germline V gene sequence: CDR1 LNHDA, CDR2 SQIVND (reference sequence).

The chain employs TRBV5-4 and TRBJ1-2; D is perhaps TRBD1 (5 bases). Trimming pared 4 bases from V and 8 bases from J, leaving 15 bases between. This CDR3 spans 13 amino acids. The germline CDR1 and CDR2 sequences are SGHNT and YYREEE (reference sequence). CDR3 DNA sequence: TGTGCCAGCAGCCATCCCAGGGAAGGGGGCTACACCTTC. It codes for CASSHPREGGYTF.

In its sample, this clone was seen a few times. V is TRBV6-1 and J is TRBJ2-3; 11 positions match TRBD2. With 4 bases clipped from V and 1 base from J, the junction kept 4 bases outside the gene matches. There are 16 residues in the CDR3. CDR1 MNHNS and CDR2 SASEGT come from the germline V gene. Written as DNA, the CDR3 is TGTGCCAGCAGTGCCCAACTAGCGGGGGGCACAGATACGCAGTATTTT. It encodes CASSAQLAGGTDTQYF.

The chain links TRBV6-5 to TRBJ1-1; the D is unclear. Germline-derived CDR1 and CDR2 are MNHEY and SVGAGI. Between the trimmed V and J ends, which lost 4 bases and 3 bases, there was a span of 6 bases. The CDR3 covers 12 residues. The CDR3 coding sequence is TGTGCCAGCAGTTCGGCGGACACTGAAGCTTTCTTT. The encoded protein is CASSSADTEAFF.

The sample holds a few counts of this clone. This sequence joins TRBV7-9 and TRBJ2-2; 10 bases line up with TRBD1. Per germline, CDR1 SEHNR and CDR2 FQNEAQ (reference sequence). This CDR3 region has 15 residues. V was clipped by 6 bases and J by 7 bases; unmatched bases: 8. CDR3 in amino acids: CASRQPGQGHGELFF. In nucleotides, the CDR3 is TGTGCCAGCAGACAACCGGGACAGGGGCACGGGGAGCTGTTTTTT. Supplemented by reference TRBV7-9 and TRBJ2-2, the full variable domain reads DTGVSQNPRHKITKRGQNVTFRCDPISEHNRLYWYRQTLGQGPEFLTYFQNEAQLEKSRLLSDRFSAERPKGSFSTLEIQRTEQGDSAMYLCASRQPGQGHGELFFGEGSRLTVL.

V usage is TRBV14 and J usage is TRBJ1-3; D is uncertain. V was cut by 4 bases and J by 7 bases, with 11 bases left in between. CDR1 SGHDN and CDR2 FVKESK come from the germline V gene. The CDR3 is 13 amino acids. The CDR3 nucleotides are TGTGCCAGCAGCCCCGGTCCAACTAACACCATATATTTT. Translated: CASSPGPTNTIYF.

The chain links TRBV7-2 to TRBJ2-3; 11 bases agree with TRBD2. With V trimmed by 7 bases and J by 9 bases, 15 bases remained unmatched. The CDR3 spans 16 residues. Germline V lookup: CDR1 SGHTA, CDR2 FQGNSA. The DNA of the CDR3 is TGTGCCAGCACCCCTCCTAGCGGGGGGCCGCAGGGGACGCAGTATTTT. Protein sequence: CASTPPSGGPQGTQYF.

V gene TRBV7-6 combines with J gene TRBJ1-5; TRBD1 aligns across 8 bases. V lost 5 bases, J lost 2 bases, and 11 bases stayed unmatched. The CDR3 sequence is 17 residues long. Germline V lookup: CDR1 SGHVS, CDR2 FNYEAQ. The CDR3 nucleotides read TGTGCCAGCAGCCCCACCCTTGACAGGGGTGGCAATCAGCCCCAGCATTTT. Protein sequence: CASSPTLDRGGNQPQHF.

This rearrangement joins TRBV9 to TRBJ1-6, with D perhaps matching TRBD1 (6 bases). CDR3 length: 21 amino acids. V lost 3 bases to trimming and J lost 0 bases, with 25 bases between them. Germline lookup yields CDR1 SGDLS and CDR2 YYNGEE. CDR3 bases: TGTGCCAGCAGCGCTCGAGCCCCCTTTAGACAGGTTAGCTCCTATAATTCACCCCTCCACTTT. It encodes CASSARAPFRQVSSYNSPLHF.

The V gene is TRBV30, the J gene TRBJ1-6; 9 bases are a match to TRBD1. The trim removed 5 bases at V and 7 bases at J, leaving 15 bases unmatched. The CDR3 has 17 amino acids. Germline assignment: CDR1 GTSNPN and CDR2 SVGIG (reference sequence). The CDR3 bases are TGTGCCTGGCAGACTGCAAGAACAGGGGGCGGGAATTCACCCCTCCACTTT. Its translation is CAWQTARTGGGNSPLHF.

The CDR3 DNA sequence: TGTGCCAGCTCACCAAACCGGGACAGGGGGGGAGCTTTCTTT. This translates into CASSPNRDRGGAFF. The V gene is TRBV18, the J gene TRBJ1-1; TRBD1 agrees at 11 bases. Germline V gene sequence: CDR1 KGHSH, CDR2 LQKENI. The J segment lost 10 bases and the V segment lost 2 bases, leaving 6 bases of the junction unmatched. This CDR3 spans 14 amino acids.